This entry features one T cell receptor beta chain sequence. Its antigen is unidentified. This sample is drawn from a study of T cell responses to AZD1222 COVID-19 vaccine. Study outcomes and limitations: Nearly half of the spike-specific TCRs reportedly recognize variant regions that carry no mutations. There were mostly white British donors and more females than males, and clonal diversity was possibly underestimated. Sampled repertoires all dated from after the peak T cell response. Seropositive at baseline were only a handful of AZD1222 recipients.

The table came from immunoSEQ multiplex PCR; TCRdb's copy has only in-frame clones and leaves some out. The sample lists some 130,000 clones, approximately 90% occurring once. The V end was cut by 3 bases, the J end by 3 bases, with 7 bases between. Germline CDR1 is SGHNT and CDR2 is YYREEE (reference sequence). The CDR3 has 12 amino acids. The receptor's source is an adult in good health. The chain uses TRBV5-4 and TRBJ2-7; the D gene is possibly TRBD1 (5 bases). The sample was peripheral blood, taken on day 0 of AZD1222 vaccination. CDR3 bases: TGTGCCAGCAGCTATACAGGCTACGAGCAGTACTTC. Translating gives CASSYTGYEQYF.